These 4 T cell receptor beta chains share one sample of origin, sequenced in a study of T cell responses to AZD1222 COVID-19 vaccine. Clones were read by immunoSEQ multiplex PCR, and TCRdb kept only the in-frame ones, dropping some. The data hold just over 90,000 clones, with approximately 92% observed a single time. Sequences were derived from peripheral blood, sampled 28 days after the second AZD1222 dose. These receptors all come from an adult who received the AZD1222 COVID-19 vaccine.

V and J are TRBV5-8 and TRBJ1-2; D uncertain. This CDR3 has 14 residues. CDR1 is SGHTS and CDR2 is YDEGEE in the germline V gene. V lost 1 base and J lost 3, with 10 bases in between. This CDR3 is CASSLYTAHYGYTF. The CDR3 bases are TGTGCCAGCAGCTTGTATACTGCGCACTATGGCTACACCTTC.

This chain uses TRBV3-1 (or the pseudogene TRBV3-2) with TRBJ2-2; TRBD2 aligns across 8 bases. The CDR3 runs 15 residues. Germline-derived CDR1 and CDR2 are LGHDT and YNNKEL (reference sequence). Unmatched junction bases numbered 2, after V lost 0 bases and J lost 5 bases. In nucleotides, the CDR3 is TGTGCCAGCAGCCAAGATCCTAGCGGGACCGGGGAGCTGTTTTTT. It encodes CASSQDPSGTGELFF.

The chain joins TRBV19 to TRBJ2-2; TRBD2 matches 8 bases. This CDR3 is 18 amino acids long. V shed 6 bases, J shed 6 bases, and the junction held 18 bases outside the gene matches. Looked up from germline, CDR1 is LNHDA and CDR2 is SQIVND (reference sequence). The chain's CDR3 is CASSAKDLAGGNPGELFF. CDR3 sequence (DNA): TGTGCCAGTAGCGCGAAAGACTTGGCGGGAGGCAATCCCGGGGAGCTGTTTTTT.

The chain couples TRBV27 to TRBJ1-5; D possibly corresponds to TRBD1 (5 bases). Trimming removed 4 bases at V and 0 bases at J, with 10 bases between. CDR3 length equals 15 residues. Germline V gene data show CDR1 as MNHEY and CDR2 as SMNVEV (reference sequence). The CDR3 nucleotides are TGTGCCAGCAGTTCCTACAGGAATAGCAATCAGCCCCAGCATTTT. Its protein is CASSSYRNSNQPQHF.